The 23 T cell receptor beta chains presented below share a single source sample, sequenced in a study of T cell clones after liver transplantation. Sequenced by immunoSEQ multiplex PCR; TCRdb stores in-frame clones only, minus some. Among 98,000 or so clones listed, around 86% were seen once. The material was CD4+ T cells from blood, obtained before liver transplant. Receptors originate from a human donor who received a liver transplant.

V is TRBV29-1 and J is TRBJ1-1; D is ambiguous. Trimming removed 4 bases at V and 1 base at J, with 16 bases between. The CDR3 loop spans 15 amino acids. Germline assignment: CDR1 SQVTM and CDR2 ANQGSEA. CDR3 nucleotide sequence: TGCAGCGTTGCTGAAAAGCCCCACCCGAACACTGAAGCTTTCTTT. Translating it yields CSVAEKPHPNTEAFF.

The chain employs TRBV6-5 and TRBJ1-5; D unclear. With 1 base removed from V and 3 bases from J, the gap between germline ends came to 7 bases. CDR3 size: 14 residues. Germline V gene data show CDR1 as MNHEY and CDR2 as SVGAGI. CDR3 region: CASSYFGFNQPQHF. DNA for the CDR3: TGTGCCAGCAGTTACTTTGGCTTCAATCAGCCCCAGCATTTT.

Only a few counts were recorded for this clone. This rearrangement joins TRBV6-1 to TRBJ1-3; no firm D call. CDR1 is MNHNS and CDR2 is SASEGT in the germline V gene. V lost 5 bases, J lost 0 bases, and 8 bases lay in between. The CDR3 spans 14 residues. CDR3 in DNA: TGTGCCAGCAGTCAAACCCACTCTGGAAACACCATATATTTT. This codes for CASSQTHSGNTIYF.

This chain joins TRBV18 and TRBJ1-4, with a possible D match to TRBD1 (6 bases). Trimming stripped 0 bases from V and 8 bases from J, with 13 bases between. Germline V gene lookup returns CDR1 KGHSH and CDR2 LQKENI. This CDR3 is 15 amino acids long. CDR3: CASSPPRRGEEKLFF. In DNA form, the CDR3 reads TGTGCCAGCTCACCACCGCGCAGGGGCGAAGAAAAACTGTTTTTT.

The chain joins TRBV7-3 to TRBJ1-6; D is unresolved. V shed 2 bases and J shed 6 bases, with 14 bases lying between them. There are 16 residues in the CDR3. Germline CDR1 is SGHTA and CDR2 is FQGTGA. DNA for the CDR3: TGTGCCAGCAGCTTATCCCCGACGGGGAGTAATTCACCCCTCCACTTT. Translated, it gives CASSLSPTGSNSPLHF. Drawing the rest from reference TRBV7-3 and TRBJ1-6, the complete variable domain is GAGVSQTPSNKVTEKGKYVELRCDPISGHTALYWYRQSLGQGPEFLIYFQGTGAADDSGLPNDRFFAVRPEGSVSTLKIQRTERGDSAVYLCASSLSPTGSNSPLHFGNGTRLTVT.

This clone was seen ten or more times. V and J are TRBV30 and TRBJ1-5; 8 positions agree with TRBD1. The CDR3 contains 13 residues. V lost 5 bases, J lost 5 bases, and 5 bases stayed unmatched. Germline loops: CDR1 GTSNPN, CDR2 SVGIG (reference sequence). The CDR3, as DNA: TGTGCCTGGGCTCAGGGGGCTGATCAGCCCCAGCATTTT. Translated: CAWAQGADQPQHF.

J is TRBJ2-7 and V is TRBV28; the match to TRBD1 covers 9 bases. The CDR3 consists of 14 residues. Trimming at V came to 8 bases and at J to 5 bases, leaving 10 bases not matched to a gene. Germline V gene data show CDR1 as MDHEN and CDR2 as SYDVKM. For the CDR3, the DNA is TGTGCCAGCTGTCGAGGGGACAGGGACCACGAGCAGTACTTC. Protein product: CASCRGDRDHEQYF. The whole variable domain, remainder taken from reference TRBV28 and TRBJ2-7, is DVKVTQSSRYLVKRTGEKVFLECVQDMDHENMFWYRQDPGLGLRLIYFSYDVKMKEKGDIPEGYSVSREKKERFSLILESASTNQTSMYLCASCRGDRDHEQYFGPGTRLTVT.

The chain is built from TRBV6-5 and TRBJ1-5; the D is unclear. Per the germline V gene, CDR1 is MNHEY and CDR2 is SVGAGI. The CDR3 sequence is 14 residues long. V gave up 2 bases and J gave up 2 bases, with 7 bases separating them. The CDR3 DNA reads TGTGCCAGCAGTTACGTAACAGGCAATCAGCCCCAGCATTTT. Protein product: CASSYVTGNQPQHF.

CDR3 in DNA: TGTGCCAGCTTAAGGATGAACACTGAAGCTTTCTTT. Encoded protein: CASLRMNTEAFF. V is TRBV2 and J is TRBJ1-1; D remains ambiguous. From germline, CDR1 is SNHLY and CDR2 FYNNEI. The CDR3 is made up of 12 amino acids. V lost 8 bases and J 0 bases, leaving 7 bases between the germline ends.

The rearrangement joins TRBV19 to TRBJ2-5, with D uncertain. CDR3 length: 13 residues. The V end was cut by 0 bases, the J end by 5 bases, with 7 bases between. Germline loops: CDR1 LNHDA, CDR2 SQIVND (reference sequence). The CDR3, as DNA: TGTGCCAGTAGTATAGATCGTGGGGAGACCCAGTACTTC. Protein sequence: CASSIDRGETQYF.

V usage is TRBV7-3 and J usage is TRBJ2-1; no firm D call. Germline loops: CDR1 SGHTA, CDR2 FQGTGA. The CDR3 totals 13 residues. Trimming cost V 1 base and J 7 bases, with 8 bases left between them. CDR3 nucleotides: TGTGCCAGCAGCTTAAATGTGGCAAATGAGCAGTTCTTC. Translation gives CASSLNVANEQFF.

The chain is built from TRBV2 and TRBJ1-1; D not certain. From germline, CDR1 is SNHLY and CDR2 FYNNEI. Trimming removed 7 bases at V and 1 base at J, with 13 bases between. The CDR3 is made up of 14 amino acids. Here the CDR3 reads CASKVLQPNTEAFF. The CDR3 DNA is TGTGCCAGCAAGGTATTACAGCCGAACACTGAAGCTTTCTTT.

This rearrangement joins TRBV28 to TRBJ1-3, with D possibly matching TRBD1 (6 bases). V was pared by 6 bases and J by 0 bases, with 9 bases between. CDR3 length: 14 residues. Germline assignment: CDR1 MDHEN and CDR2 SYDVKM. The CDR3 is CASRKQGSGNTIYF. CDR3 DNA sequence: TGTGCCAGCAGGAAACAGGGCTCTGGAAACACCATATATTTT.

In this sample, this clone turned up a few times. The chain is built from TRBV5-8 and TRBJ2-7, with TRBD1 matching over 8 bases. The V segment lost 3 bases and the J segment 6 bases; nucleotides outside the gene matches: 2. Germline CDR1 and CDR2: SGHTS and YDEGEE. There are 12 residues in the CDR3. The CDR3 coding sequence is TGTGCCAGCAGCTCGACAGGGGCCGAGCAGTACTTC. Translated, it gives CASSSTGAEQYF.

The V gene is TRBV5-1, the J gene TRBJ2-1; 7 bases map to TRBD2. Per germline, CDR1 SGHRS and CDR2 YFSETQ. The CDR3 runs 14 residues. The V and J ends lost 0 bases and 7 bases, in that order; junction bases with no gene match: 4. The CDR3 DNA sequence: TGCGCCAGCAGCTTGGAGCGGGAACGGAATGAGCAGTTCTTC. This codes for CASSLERERNEQFF.

As to this clone: The sample contains more than one DNA sequence encoding this CDR3. This chain uses TRBV7-2 with TRBJ2-5; D is uncertain. This CDR3 region has 13 residues. Trimming stripped 1 base from V and 2 bases from J, with 5 bases between. Germline assignment: CDR1 SGHTA and CDR2 FQGNSA. Written as DNA, the CDR3 is TGTGCCAGCAGCTTAGTAGGTCAAGAGACCCAGTACTTC. Protein: CASSLVGQETQYF. Based on the CDR3 plus reference TRBV7-2 and TRBJ2-5, the full variable domain is GAGVSQSPSNKVTEKGKDVELRCDPISGHTALYWYRQSLGQGLEFLIYFQGNSAPDKSGLPSDRFSAERTGGSVSTLTIQRTQQEDSAVYLCASSLVGQETQYFGPGTRLLVL.

The chain combines TRBV9 with TRBJ2-3, with D perhaps matching TRBD2 (5 bases). This CDR3 comprises 15 residues. Germline assignment: CDR1 SGDLS and CDR2 YYNGEE. Trimming left V 4 bases short and J 3 bases short, with 15 bases between. The CDR3 nucleotides are TGTGCCAGCAGCCAGCGCAGACTAAGAACAGATACGCAGTATTTT. It specifies CASSQRRLRTDTQYF. The full variable domain, in which reference TRBV9 and TRBJ2-3 provide the parts outside the CDR3, is DSGVTQTPKHLITATGQRVTLRCSPRSGDLSVYWYQQSLDQGLQFLIQYYNGEERAKGNILERFSAQQFPDLHSELNLSSLELGDSALYFCASSQRRLRTDTQYFGPGTRLTVL.

The chain recombines TRBV5-1 with TRBJ2-3; TRBD1 or TRBD2 may be the D gene (5 bases each). V lost 3 bases, J lost 0 bases, and 8 bases lay in between. There are 14 residues in the CDR3. Germline V gene data show CDR1 as SGHRS and CDR2 as YFSETQ. DNA for the CDR3: TGCGCCAGCAGCTCCGGGGACAGCACAGATACGCAGTATTTT. Amino acids: CASSSGDSTDTQYF.

This clone is a singleton in its sample. This chain connects TRBV18 to TRBJ1-4, with D possibly matching TRBD1 (6 bases). This CDR3 comprises 13 residues. Trimming cost V 2 bases and J 5 bases, with 6 bases left between them. CDR1 is KGHSH, CDR2 LQKENI, per germline. The CDR3 region has the DNA TGTGCCAGCTCACCAGGACAGAATGAAAAACTGTTTTTT. Translating gives CASSPGQNEKLFF.

The V gene is TRBV28, the J gene TRBJ1-1, with D perhaps TRBD1 (5 bases). V was clipped by 3 bases and J by 5 bases, with 16 bases between them. CDR1 is MDHEN, CDR2 SYDVKM, per germline. The CDR3 is 15 residues long. The CDR3 sequence: CASSLRRGRGTEAFF. As DNA, the CDR3 is TGTGCCAGCAGTTTGAGGAGGGGCCGGGGGACTGAAGCTTTCTTT.

J is TRBJ1-5 and V is TRBV4-1, with no clear D. Germline CDR1 reads MGHRA; CDR2 reads YSYEKL. Trimming shortened V by 0 bases and J by 5 bases, and 11 bases separated the two germline ends. The CDR3 extends over 15 amino acids. CDR3 DNA: TGCGCCAGCAGCCAAGAGGGCTTTGGGGATCAGCCCCAGCATTTT. Residues: CASSQEGFGDQPQHF.

This sequence joins TRBV5-1 and TRBJ2-3; 8 positions agree with TRBD2. Germline CDR1 reads SGHRS; CDR2 reads YFSETQ. The CDR3 extends over 16 amino acids. Germline trimming cut 5 bases from V and 3 bases from J; bases unmatched to any gene: 11. The CDR3 nucleotides are TGCGCCAGCAGTTACGCCGGGGGGGCCGCGACAGATACGCAGTATTTT. As protein: CASSYAGGAATDTQYF.

The chain joins TRBV28 to TRBJ1-2, with no clear D. Trimming removed 7 bases at V and 8 bases at J, with 23 bases between. The CDR3 covers 15 residues. Germline-derived CDR1 and CDR2 are MDHEN and SYDVKM. CDR3 DNA sequence: TGTGCCAGCATCCCTCAATGGCGGTCGACCTGGGGCTACACCTTC. This codes for CASIPQWRSTWGYTF.